The T cell receptor beta chain described here comes from a study of T-cell memory formation after mild COVID-19. Study as a whole: TCR clusters were mostly donor specific. Findings and caveats of the study: The study found balanced CD4/CD8 in clones contracting day 15 to 85 and a CD4+ lean in later expanders. The CD4+ clones that contracted clustered mainly within CM and EM, and the CD8+ clones concentrated in EMRA.

Germline values: CDR1 SGHAT, CDR2 FQDESV (reference sequence). The CDR3 has 13 residues. Trimming left V 9 bases short and J 4 bases short, with 14 bases between. TCRdb ran MiXCR on the 5' RACE reads and lists one entry per CDR3 protein. The sample lists under 700,000 distinct CDR3 sequences, around 21% occurring once. In the case of this clonotype: Antigen specificity is unknown.

What was sequenced was PBMCs or a T cell subset sorted from them (not recorded which). The clonotype comes from an adult woman who had mild COVID-19 (a few samples of this study predate the infection). Cell type and time point are not known. This chain joins TRBV11-1 and TRBJ2-3, with D perhaps TRBD1 (6 bases). The CDR3, as DNA: TGTGCCAGTTCAGACAGGCCCCCAGATACGCAGTATTTT. Translated: CASSDRPPDTQYF. Drawing the rest from reference TRBV11-1 and TRBJ2-3, the complete variable domain is EAEVAQSPRYKITEKSQAVAFWCDPISGHATLYWYRQILGQGPELLVQFQDESVVDDSQLPKDRFSAERLKGVDSTLKIQPAELGDSAMYLCASSDRPPDTQYFGPGTRLTVL.